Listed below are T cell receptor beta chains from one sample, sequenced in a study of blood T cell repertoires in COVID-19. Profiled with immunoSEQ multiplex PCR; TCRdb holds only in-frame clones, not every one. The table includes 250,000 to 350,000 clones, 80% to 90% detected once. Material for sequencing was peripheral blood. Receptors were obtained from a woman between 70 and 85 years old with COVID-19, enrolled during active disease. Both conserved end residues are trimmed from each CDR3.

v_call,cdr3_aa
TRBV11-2,ASSPRGGEETQY
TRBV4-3,ASSQVGTDLGNTIY
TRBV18,ASSPSGDGSTEAF
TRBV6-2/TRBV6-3,ASSYSRVEAAGGIAKNIQY
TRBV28,ASSLWQGYGYT
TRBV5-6,ASSFTGGPYNEQF
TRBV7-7,ASSPGQGVAGELF
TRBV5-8,ASSLGEKGADTQY
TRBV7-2,ASSLRLGGATYEQY
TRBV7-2,ASSLAVTSGGWGQETQY
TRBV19,ASSNTGATEAF
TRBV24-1,ATATGTGAVGEQF
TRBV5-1,ASSSTSGGETQY
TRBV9,ASSVTGTRSGNTIY
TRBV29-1,SVTRAYEQY
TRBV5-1,ASSPRTDGNTIY
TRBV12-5,ASGVTGSHEQY
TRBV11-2,ASSFWGGTDTQY
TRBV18,ASSQDRVRSSGANVLT
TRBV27,ASSLSLLAGHLYEQY
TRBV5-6,ASRPQSHYGYT
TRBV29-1,SVEDLLGEKLF
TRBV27,ATTGGYNSPLH
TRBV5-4,ASSREDRGYEQY
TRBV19,ASSSGFGYEQY
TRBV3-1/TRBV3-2,ASSQALAGGNNEQF
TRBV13,ASSPPGEGEQY